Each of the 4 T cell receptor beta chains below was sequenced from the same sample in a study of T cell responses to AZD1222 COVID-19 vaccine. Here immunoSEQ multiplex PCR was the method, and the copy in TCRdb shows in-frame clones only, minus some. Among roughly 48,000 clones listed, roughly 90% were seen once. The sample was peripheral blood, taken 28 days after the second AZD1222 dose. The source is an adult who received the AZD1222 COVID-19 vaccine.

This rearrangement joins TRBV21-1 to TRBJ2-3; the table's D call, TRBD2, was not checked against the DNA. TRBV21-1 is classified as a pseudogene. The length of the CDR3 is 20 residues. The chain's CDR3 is CASSKSPGRTSGRATDTQYF. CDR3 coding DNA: TGTGCCAGCAGCAAATCTCCGGGACGCACTAGCGGGAGGGCTACAGATACGCAGTATTTT.

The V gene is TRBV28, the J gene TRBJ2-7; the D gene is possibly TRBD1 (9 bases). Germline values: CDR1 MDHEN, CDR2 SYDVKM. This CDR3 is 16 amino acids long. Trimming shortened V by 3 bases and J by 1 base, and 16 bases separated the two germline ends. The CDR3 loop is CASSFGGGQGSYEQYF. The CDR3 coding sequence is TGTGCCAGCAGTTTCGGGGGGGGACAGGGATCCTACGAGCAGTACTTC.

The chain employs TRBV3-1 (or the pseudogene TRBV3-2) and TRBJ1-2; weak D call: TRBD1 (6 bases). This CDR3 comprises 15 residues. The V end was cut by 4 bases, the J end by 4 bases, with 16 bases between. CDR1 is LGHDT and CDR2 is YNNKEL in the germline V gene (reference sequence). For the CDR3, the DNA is TGTGCCAGCAGCCCCTTCGACAGGATCCTCTATGGCTACACCTTC. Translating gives CASSPFDRILYGYTF.

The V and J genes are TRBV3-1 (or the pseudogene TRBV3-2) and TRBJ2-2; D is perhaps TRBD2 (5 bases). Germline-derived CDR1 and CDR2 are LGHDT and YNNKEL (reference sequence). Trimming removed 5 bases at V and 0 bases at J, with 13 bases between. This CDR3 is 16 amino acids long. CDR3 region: CASSSTVTTNTGELFF. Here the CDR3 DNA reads TGTGCCAGCAGCTCAACAGTGACTACGAACACCGGGGAGCTGTTTTTT.